The 14 T cell receptor beta chains below were found in one sample sequenced in a study of beta chain features in type 1 diabetes. General study results and limits: Among patients with Type 1 diabetes, TCRB CDR3s were moderately but significantly shorter in every one of the four CD4+ subsets.

For these receptors, no antigen is known. What was sequenced were expressed TCRB transcripts, since all of the isolated RNA had been reverse transcribed. The repertoire was sequenced with immunoSEQ multiplex PCR; TCRdb's copy has only in-frame clones and lacks some. The table lists hundreds of thousands of clones, around an eighth of them singletons, with 0.02% to 0.025% in the top ten. Sequenced material: naive CD4+ T cells from blood. The receptors were gathered from a man in his late teens or twenties with type 1 diabetes.

A few counts support this clone. The rearrangement joins TRBV29-1 to TRBJ2-1; 13 bases fit TRBD2. This CDR3 has 15 amino acids. The J segment lost 6 bases and the V segment lost 7 bases, leaving 9 bases of the junction unmatched. The germline V gene encodes CDR1 SQVTM and CDR2 ANQGSEA. The CDR3 nucleotides read TGCAGCGGAGGGCCACTAGCGGGGGGGCCCAATGAGCAGTTCTTC. Amino acid sequence: CSGGPLAGGPNEQFF.

The chain recombines TRBV12-5 with TRBJ1-2, with D uncertain. CDR1 and CDR2 from the germline V gene are LGHNT and FRNRAP. CDR3 length: 12 residues. V was trimmed by 6 bases and J by 8 bases, leaving 13 bases between them. The CDR3 sequence is CASGTDWRGYTF. CDR3 DNA sequence: TGTGCTAGTGGAACGGACTGGCGGGGCTACACCTTC.

This chain links TRBV9 with TRBJ2-1; 7 bases are a match to TRBD2. J gave up 4 bases and V 6 bases, and 10 bases lay outside the gene matches. The CDR3 length is 15 residues. CDR1 and CDR2 from the germline V gene are SGDLS and YYNGEE. This CDR3 reads CASNQEAGRYNEQFF. CDR3 coding DNA: TGTGCCAGCAACCAGGAAGCGGGGAGATACAATGAGCAGTTCTTC.

The chain employs TRBV27 and TRBJ2-5, with D tentatively TRBD1 (6 bases). Trimming took 5 bases from V and 1 from J, leaving 11 bases between them. In germline, CDR1 is MNHEY, CDR2 SMNVEV (reference sequence). CDR3 length: 14 amino acids. The CDR3 DNA sequence: TGTGCCAGCAGTATACAGGGACCCCAAGAGACCCAGTACTTC. Its protein product is CASSIQGPQETQYF.

The chain couples TRBV5-6 to TRBJ2-7; D is ambiguous. Germline V gene data show CDR1 as SGHDT and CDR2 as YYEEEE. Trimming removed 2 bases from V and 3 bases from J, with 9 bases in between. The CDR3 has 13 amino acids. CDR3 coding DNA: TGTGCCAGCAGCTTCCCCACAGACTACGAGCAGTACTTC. Protein: CASSFPTDYEQYF.

This chain joins TRBV7-3 and TRBJ2-3; perhaps D is TRBD1 or TRBD2 (6 bases each). There are 16 residues in the CDR3. Per the germline V gene, CDR1 is SGHTA and CDR2 is FQGTGA. V was trimmed by 5 bases and J by 0 bases, leaving 15 bases between them. The CDR3 sequence: CASSDRGPSSTDTQYF. CDR3 in DNA: TGTGCCAGCAGCGACCGGGGGCCCTCTAGCACAGATACGCAGTATTTT.

This clone was recorded a few times. The V gene is TRBV30, the J gene TRBJ2-1; TRBD2 aligns across 8 bases. Germline CDR1 is GTSNPN and CDR2 is SVGIG (reference sequence). Losses at the gene ends were 3 bases for V and 4 bases for J; bases not matched to a gene: 5. This CDR3 has 14 amino acids. The CDR3 protein is CAWRPAGGYNEQFF. The CDR3 nucleotides read TGTGCCTGGAGGCCGGCGGGGGGATACAATGAGCAGTTCTTC.

J is TRBJ1-2 and V is TRBV14; TRBD1 is a possible D gene (6 bases). CDR3 size: 15 residues. V shed 4 bases and J shed 8 bases, with 20 bases lying between them. Germline CDR1 SGHDN, CDR2 FVKESK. Here the CDR3 reads CASSRRVLGGAGYTF. CDR3 DNA sequence: TGTGCCAGCAGCCGTCGAGTGCTGGGGGGCGCGGGCTACACCTTC.

The sample holds a few counts of this clone. This chain uses TRBV28 with TRBJ2-1, with TRBD1 as a possible D gene (5 bases). This CDR3 has 10 residues. The germline V gene encodes CDR1 MDHEN and CDR2 SYDVKM. Deletions cut 8 bases from V and 8 bases from J, with 7 bases between. The CDR3: CASWGDEQFF. In DNA form, the CDR3 reads TGTGCCAGCTGGGGCGATGAGCAGTTCTTC.

In the case of this clone: The same CDR3 can be traced to other DNA sequences in this sample. This chain uses TRBV2 with TRBJ1-1; D gene unclear. V was trimmed by 3 bases and J by 0 bases, leaving 2 bases between them. The CDR3 totals 12 residues. The germline V gene encodes CDR1 SNHLY and CDR2 FYNNEI. Written as DNA, the CDR3 is TGTGCCAGCAGTGAGGTGAACACTGAAGCTTTCTTT. This gives the protein CASSEVNTEAFF.

The CDR3 DNA reads as TGCGCCAGCAGCCAGGGTGTCTCTCCGAACACTGAAGCTTTCTTT. It is translated as CASSQGVSPNTEAFF. This rearrangement joins TRBV4-1 to TRBJ1-1; D gene unclear. V was clipped by 3 bases and J by 1 base, with 12 bases between them. Germline values: CDR1 MGHRA, CDR2 YSYEKL. The CDR3 contains 15 residues.

The chain uses TRBV4-1 and TRBJ2-3; D might be TRBD1 (6 bases). CDR1 is MGHRA, CDR2 YSYEKL, per germline. The CDR3 has 14 residues. V was trimmed by 4 bases and J by 5 bases, leaving 13 bases between them. CDR3 loop: CASSRGQGEDTQYF. The CDR3 nucleotides are TGCGCCAGCAGCCGGGGGCAGGGTGAAGATACGCAGTATTTT.

This clone was seen more than once but under ten times. V and J are TRBV14 and TRBJ1-1; unclear D gene. Germline CDR1 reads SGHDN; CDR2 reads FVKESK. V shed 1 base and J shed 3 bases, with 6 bases lying between them. This CDR3 has 13 amino acids. CDR3 nucleotide sequence: TGTGCCAGCAGCCAAGTGTGGGACACTGAAGCTTTCTTT. Amino acids: CASSQVWDTEAFF.

The rearrangement links TRBV10-3 to TRBJ1-2, with a tentative D call TRBD1 (6 bases). The CDR3 consists of 15 residues. V gave up 3 bases and J gave up 4 bases, with 15 bases separating them. In germline, CDR1 is ENHRY, CDR2 SYGVKD. CDR3 in amino acids: CAISEAPGEPYGYTF. The CDR3 DNA reads TGTGCCATCAGTGAAGCACCAGGGGAACCCTATGGCTACACCTTC.